The source of this T cell receptor (beta chain) is a study of shared clonotypes between healthy human individuals. Selected positively for CCR7 and CD45RO-negative, naive CD8 cells excluded terminally differentiated effector memory CD45RA+ cells. V gave up 0 bases and J gave up 2 bases; unmatched junction bases: 7. CDR3 length: 16 amino acids. Germline CDR1 and CDR2: SGHDT and YYEEEE. In its sample, this clone was seen once. The target antigen is unknown. Points from the study as a whole: Memory subsets had estimated richness that was generally smaller than that of naive subsets. Although depth was large, rarefaction showed that sequencing of the sorted subsets was incomplete. It was the non-shared clonotypes that had lower generation probabilities than clonotypes shared by all four donors.

Generated by immunoSEQ multiplex PCR, the TCRdb table keeps only in-frame clones and is missing some. Of some 2,100,000 clones in the sample, approximately 94% were seen once. This receptor was identified in a man between 18 and 29 years old in good health. Some clones in this sample may be carry-over from other donors' samples. This chain joins TRBV5-6 and TRBJ2-7; 8 positions agree with TRBD2. Specimen: naive CD8+ T cells from PBMCs. CDR3 amino acids: CASSLESSGYPYEQYF. Written as DNA, the CDR3 is TGTGCCAGCAGCTTGGAATCTAGCGGGTATCCCTACGAGCAGTACTTC.